This TCR delta chain was obtained from a study of human gamma delta and Vdelta1 T cells. Study-wide points: Polyclonal Delta One T cells reportedly showed broad cytotoxic targeting of acute myeloid leukemia.

Remarks on this clone: The antigen is unknown.

TCRdb reanalysed the PCR reads via CATT. The data contain about 6,500 delta-chain clones, about 40% of them singletons. Germline V gene lookup returns CDR1 TSWWSYY and CDR2 QGS. V was pared by 0 bases and J by 2 bases, with 19 bases between. CDR3 length: 18 residues. The TCR comes from a human donor in good health. Sequencing used Vdelta1 gamma-delta T cells from blood grown in culture (DOT cells). This chain uses TRDV1 with TRDJ1, with no clear D. The CDR3 sequence: CALGELRSRLPRTDKLIF. The DNA of the CDR3 is TGTGCTCTTGGGGAACTTCGATCGAGGCTGCCTAGGACCGATAAACTCATCTTT.